This TCR beta chain appears in the sequencing data of a study of T cell repertoires in cytomegalovirus infection. Study in general: CMV infection plus the matching HLA type was flagged by public TCR beta signatures. Whole-study findings and limits: Across the ex vivo response, the dominant clonotypes were HLA-C-restricted CMV-specific TCR beta clonotypes.

The CDR3 loop spans 15 amino acids. Germline V gives CDR1 SGHVS, CDR2 FQNEAQ. Trimming took off 1 base at V and 5 bases at J, with 14 bases between the two ends. Details on this clonotype: Its antigen is as yet unknown.

TCRdb redid the calling of the reads with MiXCR, one entry per CDR3 protein. This table holds approximately 160,000 distinct CDR3 sequences, roughly 15% found once. The V and J genes are TRBV7-8 and TRBJ2-5; TRBD1 might be the D (6 bases). The sample consisted of CD8+ T cells from PBMCs. This TCR derives from a human donor in good health (CMV status not recorded). Some clones in this sample may be carry-over from other donors' samples. This CDR3 is CASSLGSGVRETQYF. DNA for the CDR3: TGTGCCAGCAGCTTAGGCTCAGGGGTGAGGGAGACCCAGTACTTC.